This TCR beta chain was identified in a study of early T cells in non-severe SARS-CoV-2 infection. Turning to the study itself: Bulk RNA isolated from unsorted whole blood underwent sequencing; chains were not paired.

This clonotype appeared many times. Its specificity is not known. Between the trimmed V and J ends, which lost 5 bases and 2 bases, there was a span of 11 bases. The CDR3 runs to 14 residues. Germline V gene data show CDR1 as SGHVS and CDR2 as FQNEAQ. As part of library construction, unique molecular identifiers were attached to individual cDNA molecules. TCRdb re-called the 5' RACE reads with MiXCR, one entry per CDR3 protein. Among some 96,000 distinct CDR3 sequences listed, around 10% were seen once. Whole-study findings and limits: In VDJdb matching, anti-spike CD8 responses were favored while private and CD4 specificities went missing.

The source material was whole blood, sampled at baseline. The gene calls are TRBV7-8 and TRBJ2-3; a possible D gene is TRBD1 (6 bases). This clonotype was sampled from an adult who was a healthcare worker with PCR-confirmed SARS-CoV-2 infection or an uninfected control (not recorded which). The chain's CDR3 is CASSPGTLTDTQYF. CDR3 nucleotide sequence: TGTGCCAGCAGCCCCGGGACACTCACAGATACGCAGTATTTT.